The 15 T cell receptor beta chains reported below all come from one sample, sequenced in a study of T cell clonality in common variable immunodeficiency. TCRdb keeps only in-frame clones here, not all; method: immunoSEQ multiplex PCR. Listed for the sample are approximately 50,000 clones, none seen a single time. The sequencing input was peripheral blood mononuclear cells. These TCRs come from a person aged 18 to 70 in good health.

Ten or more counts support this clone. The sequence runs out 3 residues before the end of the CDR3; the remainder is reconstructed from the germline J gene. The chain uses TRBV18 and TRBJ2-3; tentative D call: TRBD1 (5 bases). V lost 8 bases and J lost 6, with 15 bases in between. This CDR3 region has 13 residues. Germline V gene lookup returns CDR1 KGHSH and CDR2 LQKENI. CDR3: CASPLGPGDTQYF. The part of the CDR3 DNA that was read is TGTGCCAGCCCACTTGGGCCAGGGGATACG.

The table lists this clone with many counts. The read comes to an end 3 residues before the CDR3 does, leaving the germline J gene to fill in the end. V gene TRBV18 combines with J gene TRBJ2-7; possible D gene TRBD2, 6 bases. The CDR3 length is 17 residues. Germline V gene lookup returns CDR1 KGHSH and CDR2 LQKENI. V was pared by 6 bases and J by 3 bases, with 24 bases between. Incomplete CDR3 DNA: TGTGCCAGCTCGCTGATTCTGTGGGGCGGGGAGAACTACGAG. Translated: CASSLILWGGENYE. The complete CDR3 sequence is CASSLILWGGENYEQYF.

A word on this clone: Read sequence stops 3 residues before the CDR3 end, and the germline J gene provides the missing end. The chain uses TRBV7-4 and TRBJ2-7; a possible D gene is TRBD1 (5 bases). The CDR3 runs 15 residues. The germline V gene encodes CDR1 SGHVT and CDR2 SQSDAQ. V dropped 6 bases and J dropped 4 bases, with 19 bases sitting between them. The sequenced CDR3 bases are TGTGCCAGCAGTTCCGAAGGGTGTAGGGGATACGAG. This encodes CASSSEGCRGYE. The full CDR3 protein reads CASSSEGCRGYEQYF.

Many counts were recorded for this clone. The CDR3 end is not reached by the read, which stops 3 residues before it; the germline J gene fills it in. The chain uses TRBV5-1 and TRBJ2-1, with D perhaps TRBD1 or TRBD2 (6 bases each). The V and J ends lost 7 bases and 7 bases respectively, with 27 bases between them. There are 17 residues in the CDR3. Germline assignment: CDR1 SGHRS and CDR2 YFSETQ. The sequenced part of the CDR3 DNA is TGCGCCAGCCACCTACCTGGCGGGACACCTCTGGAAAATGAG. It encodes CASHLPGGTPLENE. The full CDR3 protein is CASHLPGGTPLENEQFF. The variable domain in full, completed from reference TRBV5-1 and TRBJ2-1, reads KAGVTQTPRYLIKTRGQQVTLSCSPISGHRSVSWYQQTPGQGLQFLFEYFSETQRNKGNFPGRFSGRQFSNSRSEMNVSTLELGDSALYLCASHLPGGTPLENEQFFGPGTRLTVL.

This clone was seen ten or more times. The read finishes 3 residues shy of the CDR3 end, and the germline J gene is used to complete it. The chain employs TRBV14 and TRBJ2-7; TRBD2 matches 7 bases. From germline, CDR1 is SGHDN and CDR2 FVKESK. The CDR3 is made up of 15 amino acids. V lost 4 bases, J lost 4 bases, and 10 bases stayed unmatched. CDR3 bases read: TGTGCCAGCAGCCCCATCGGGGAGGGAGGGTACGAG. Encoded protein: CASSPIGEGGYE. The CDR3 reads in full as CASSPIGEGGYEQYF.

This clone was seen at least ten times. The read is 3 residues too short to cover the CDR3 end, so that end is filled in from the germline J gene. The chain is built from TRBV10-3 and TRBJ2-7; perhaps TRBD1 as D (6 bases). There are 14 residues in the CDR3. The V and J ends lost 8 bases and 5 bases respectively, with 19 bases between them. Germline-derived CDR1 and CDR2 are ENHRY and SYGVKD. CDR3 residues: CAIHPGQGIHEQYF. CDR3 DNA, as far as it was read: TGTGCCATCCACCCGGGGCAGGGGATCCACGAG.

This clone was picked up a small number of times. The read is 3 residues too short to cover the CDR3 end, so that end is filled in from the germline J gene. The rearrangement joins TRBV7-9 to TRBJ2-7, with D perhaps TRBD1 (6 bases). The germline CDR1 and CDR2 sequences are SEHNR and FQNEAQ (reference sequence). The CDR3 loop spans 15 amino acids. Trimming took off 3 bases at V and 0 bases at J, with 12 bases between the two ends. The DNA read from the CDR3 is TGTGCCAGCAGCTTGAGACAGGAATACTCCTACGAG. Translation gives CASSLRQEYSYE. Given in full, the CDR3 is CASSLRQEYSYEQYF.

Concerning this clone itself: The CDR3 end is not reached by the read, which stops 3 residues before it; the germline J gene fills it in. The chain uses TRBV30 and TRBJ1-2; possible D gene TRBD1, 6 bases. Germline CDR1 is GTSNPN and CDR2 is SVGIG (reference sequence). This CDR3 comprises 16 residues. The CDR3 DNA, read in part, is TGTGCCTGGAGTCCCACGATACAGGGTTGGATGTACGAC. Translated, it gives CAWSPTIQGWMYD. The whole CDR3 sequence reads CAWSPTIQGWMYDYTF.

The sample holds many counts of this clone. The sequence runs out 3 residues before the end of the CDR3; the remainder is reconstructed from the germline J gene. The chain joins TRBV30 to TRBJ1-3; tentative D call: TRBD1 (6 bases). The length of the CDR3 is 13 residues. Germline-derived CDR1 and CDR2 are GTSNPN and SVGIG (reference sequence). V lost 5 bases and J 2 bases, leaving 10 bases between the germline ends. The CDR3 bases that were read are TGTGCCTGGGAGACAGGTCCTGGAAACACC. Residues: CAWETGPGNT. Given in full, the CDR3 is CAWETGPGNTIYF. The full variable domain, its missing parts supplied by reference TRBV30 and TRBJ1-3, is SQTIHQWPATLVQPVGSPLSLECTVEGTSNPNLYWYRQAAGRGLQLLFYSVGIGQISSEVPQNLSASRPQDRQFILSSKKLLLSDSGFYLCAWETGPGNTIYFGEGSWLTVV.

For this clone: The missing CDR3 end, 3 residues past where the read stops, is filled in from the germline J gene. The gene calls are TRBV20-1 and TRBJ1-1; D is undetermined. The length of the CDR3 is 11 residues. V gave up 3 bases and J gave up 3 bases, with 5 bases separating them. CDR1 and CDR2 (germline): DFQATT, SNEGSKA (reference sequence). The part of the CDR3 DNA that was read is TGCAGTGCTAGTCGGTACACTGAA. Its translation: CSASRYTE. The whole CDR3 reads CSASRYTEAFF.

This clone has at least ten counts. The CDR3 end lies 3 residues beyond the end of the read and is filled in from the germline J gene. This rearrangement joins TRBV19 to TRBJ2-5, with 9 nucleotides matching TRBD2. CDR1 and CDR2 (germline): LNHDA, SQIVND (reference sequence). The CDR3 spans 17 residues. Trimming removed 6 bases from V and 1 base from J; junction bases left unmatched: 12. CDR3 sequence: CASSPFTVAGVQETQYF. The part of the CDR3 DNA that was read is TGTGCCAGTAGCCCATTCACGGTAGCGGGGGTCCAAGAGACC.

This clone was counted ten times or more. The read ends 3 residues before the CDR3 terminus; that terminus is restored from the germline J gene. This chain uses TRBV19 with TRBJ1-1, with TRBD1 matching 10 bases. From germline, CDR1 is LNHDA and CDR2 SQIVND (reference sequence). The CDR3 is 14 amino acids. Losses at the gene ends were 7 bases for V and 4 bases for J; bases not matched to a gene: 6. The CDR3 is CASKKTGGVTEAFF. Incomplete CDR3 DNA: TGTGCCAGTAAAAAGACAGGGGGCGTCACTGAA.

This clone was detected a few times. The read comes to an end 3 residues before the CDR3 does, leaving the germline J gene to fill in the end. The chain has TRBV19 and TRBJ1-1, with a weak D call TRBD1 (6 bases). This CDR3 is built from 16 residues. Germline CDR1 LNHDA, CDR2 SQIVND (reference sequence). The sequenced CDR3 bases are TGTGCCAGTAGTAGAGTCGGGTCAGGGGTTGGCAAAGAA. Translated: CASSRVGSGVGKE. The entire CDR3 reads CASSRVGSGVGKEAFF.

This clone was detected many times. Coverage ceases 3 residues before the CDR3 finishes, and the germline J gene fills in the end. V is TRBV20-1 and J is TRBJ2-2, with D perhaps matching TRBD2 (7 bases). Germline V lookup: CDR1 DFQATT, CDR2 SNEGSKA (reference sequence). The CDR3 sequence is 13 residues long. The V end was cut by 6 bases, the J end by 7 bases, with 15 bases between. The part of the CDR3 DNA that was read is TGCAGTGCGGGGGGGCAGGGTAACGGGGAG. Protein: CSAGGQGNGE. The entire CDR3 protein reads CSAGGQGNGELFF.

This clone was recorded many times. The observed sequence ends 3 residues before the CDR3 terminus, with the missing tail filled in from the germline J gene. The V gene is TRBV5-1, the J gene TRBJ2-2; TRBD1 aligns across 8 bases. This CDR3 region has 16 residues. Unmatched junction bases numbered 11, after V lost 4 bases and J lost 6 bases. CDR1 is SGHRS, CDR2 YFSETQ, per germline. The CDR3 here is CASSPGTGLMAGELFF. The covered CDR3 bases are TGCGCCAGCAGCCCCGGGACAGGCCTGATGGCCGGGGAG.